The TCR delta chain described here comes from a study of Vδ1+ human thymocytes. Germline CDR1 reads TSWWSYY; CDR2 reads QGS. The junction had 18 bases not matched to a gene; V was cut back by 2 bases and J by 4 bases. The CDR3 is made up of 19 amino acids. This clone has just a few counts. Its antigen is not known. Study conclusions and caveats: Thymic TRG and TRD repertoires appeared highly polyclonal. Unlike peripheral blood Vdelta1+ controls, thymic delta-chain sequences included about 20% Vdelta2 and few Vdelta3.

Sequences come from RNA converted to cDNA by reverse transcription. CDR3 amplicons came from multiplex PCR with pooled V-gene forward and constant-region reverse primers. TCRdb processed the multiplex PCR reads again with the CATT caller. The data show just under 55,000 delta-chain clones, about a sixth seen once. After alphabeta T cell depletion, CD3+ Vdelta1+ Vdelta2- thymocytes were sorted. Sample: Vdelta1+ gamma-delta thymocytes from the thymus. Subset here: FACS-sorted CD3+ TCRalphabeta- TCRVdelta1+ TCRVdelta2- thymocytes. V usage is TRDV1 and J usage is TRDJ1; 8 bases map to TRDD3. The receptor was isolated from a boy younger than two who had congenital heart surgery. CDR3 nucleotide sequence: TGTGCTCTTGGGGAAACCTTGACTGGGGGGTACGGCCCTTTCGATAAACTCATCTTT. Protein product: CALGETLTGGYGPFDKLIF.